One sample yielded the 17 T cell receptor beta chains listed below, sequenced in a study of long-term antiretroviral therapy in people with HIV. The libraries were made with immunoSEQ v3.0 at survey level. Assay: immunoSEQ multiplex PCR; the TCRdb copy retains only in-frame clones and omits some. The table lists 35,000 or so clones, around 94% of them singletons. Sequenced material: unsorted PBMCs, taken 4.1 years after starting antiretroviral therapy. These receptors were taken from a woman aged 45-65 years with HIV.

The rearrangement joins TRBV6-1 to TRBJ2-3; D possibly matches TRBD1 or TRBD2 (6 bases each). Germline V gene sequence: CDR1 MNHNS, CDR2 SASEGT. The CDR3 totals 15 residues. V gave up 11 bases and J gave up 2 bases, with 20 bases separating them. The CDR3 region has the DNA TGTGCCTCCTCATTCGGGGGCTTTCTCACAGATACGCAGTATTTT. As protein: CASSFGGFLTDTQYF.

The chain links TRBV6-1 to TRBJ2-5; 10 bases fit TRBD2. Trimming cost V 4 bases and J 1 base; bases outside gene matches: 3. This CDR3 spans 15 amino acids. CDR1 is MNHNS and CDR2 is SASEGT in the germline V gene. The DNA of the CDR3 is TGTGCCAGCAGTGCTGGGACTAGCGTCCAAGAGACCCAGTACTTC. Its protein is CASSAGTSVQETQYF.

The chain employs TRBV5-4 and TRBJ2-3; D is undetermined. The CDR3 consists of 14 residues. The germline V gene has CDR1 SGHNT and CDR2 YYREEE (reference sequence). Trimming stripped 7 bases from V and 2 bases from J, with 14 bases between. CDR3 DNA sequence: TGTGCCAGCGAGTCTTGGCGAAACACAGATACGCAGTATTTT. It specifies CASESWRNTDTQYF.

The V and J genes are TRBV5-6 and TRBJ1-1; TRBD1 aligns across 8 bases. The CDR3 extends over 14 amino acids. CDR1 and CDR2 from the germline V gene are SGHDT and YYEEEE. V was clipped by 0 bases and J by 3 bases; unmatched bases: 1. The CDR3 nucleotides read TGTGCCAGCAGCTTGGTGGACAGGGACACTGAAGCTTTCTTT. Translation: CASSLVDRDTEAFF.

The CDR3 protein is CASSPRDRNYGYTF. As DNA, the CDR3 is TGCGCCAGCAGCCCCCGGGACAGAAACTATGGCTACACCTTC. The rearrangement links TRBV5-1 to TRBJ1-2, with 7 bases lining up with TRBD1. In germline, CDR1 is SGHRS, CDR2 YFSETQ. The junction had 5 bases not matched to a gene; V was cut back by 4 bases and J by 2 bases. CDR3 size: 14 residues.

This chain links TRBV5-5 with TRBJ2-3; 7 bases map to TRBD2. Germline V gives CDR1 SGHKS, CDR2 YYEKEE (reference sequence). The CDR3 is 14 residues long. The ends lost 4 bases at V and 5 bases at J; junction bases unmatched: 7. CDR3 protein: CASSRGRVIDTQYF. CDR3 sequence (DNA): TGTGCCAGCAGCCGGGGGAGGGTCATAGATACGCAGTATTTT.

This chain connects TRBV7-7 to TRBJ2-6; the D is unclear. Germline V gene sequence: CDR1 SSHAT, CDR2 FNYEAQ (reference sequence). The CDR3 runs to 13 residues. The CDR3 DNA is TGTGCTAGTAGGAACTCTGGGGCCAACGTCCTGACTTTC. Protein sequence: CASRNSGANVLTF.

In this sample, this clone turned up once. V is TRBV10-1 and J is TRBJ2-3, with 13 bases lining up with TRBD2. Germline V gene lookup returns CDR1 WNHNN and CDR2 SYGVQD (reference sequence). The J segment lost 1 base and the V segment lost 2 bases, leaving 9 bases of the junction unmatched. CDR3 length: 19 residues. The CDR3 here is CASSEGLTSGGPRTDTQYF. The CDR3, as DNA: TGCGCCAGCAGTGAGGGCTTGACTAGCGGGGGGCCCCGCACAGATACGCAGTATTTT.

The chain carries TRBV25-1 and TRBJ1-4; a weak D match, TRBD1 (6 bases). The CDR3 loop spans 14 amino acids. Trimming took 4 bases from V and 6 from J, leaving 12 bases between them. Per the germline V gene, CDR1 is MGHDK and CDR2 is SYGVNS. DNA for the CDR3: TGTGCCAGCAGTGCACAGGGCGGTCATGAAAAACTGTTTTTT. It encodes CASSAQGGHEKLFF.

The gene calls are TRBV7-3 and TRBJ2-1; D call uncertain. CDR1 and CDR2 (germline): SGHTA, FQGTGA. The V end was cut by 5 bases, the J end by 0 bases, with 8 bases between. The CDR3 runs to 14 residues. The CDR3 region has the DNA TGTGCCAGCAGCCCCCCCGGCTCCTACAATGAGCAGTTCTTC. Translating it yields CASSPPGSYNEQFF.

This clone was counted between two and nine times. The rearrangement joins TRBV2 to TRBJ2-2, with 10 bases that match TRBD2. There are 16 residues in the CDR3. Germline V gives CDR1 SNHLY, CDR2 FYNNEI. The J segment lost 6 bases and the V segment lost 0 bases, leaving 4 bases of the junction unmatched. The CDR3 spells CASSEAKLAGAGELFF. The CDR3 nucleotides read TGTGCCAGCAGTGAAGCGAAGCTAGCGGGGGCCGGGGAGCTGTTTTTT. Supplemented by reference TRBV2 and TRBJ2-2, the full variable domain reads EPEVTQTPSHQVTQMGQEVILRCVPISNHLYFYWYRQILGQKVEFLVSFYNNEISEKSEIFDDQFSVERPDGSNFTLKIRSTKLEDSAMYFCASSEAKLAGAGELFFGEGSRLTVL.

The chain couples TRBV20-1 to TRBJ1-1, with a tentative D call TRBD1 (5 bases). V was clipped by 6 bases and J by 11 bases, with 16 bases between them. Germline V CDR1 and CDR2: DFQATT, SNEGSKA (reference sequence). The CDR3 length is 11 residues. The CDR3 protein is CSANSMGRAFF. In DNA, the CDR3 is TGCAGTGCGAACTCGATGGGGCGGGCTTTCTTT.

The chain couples TRBV6-5 to TRBJ2-5; tentative D call: TRBD2 (7 bases). The V end lost 2 bases, the J end lost 4 bases, and 14 bases lay between the germline ends. Germline values: CDR1 MNHEY, CDR2 SVGAGI. The CDR3 is made up of 15 amino acids. The CDR3 DNA reads TGTGCCAGCAGTTACACGGGACTACAGGGAGAGACCCAGTACTTC. Translation: CASSYTGLQGETQYF.

V is TRBV10-3 and J is TRBJ2-1; 16 bases are a match to TRBD2. Germline V gene data show CDR1 as ENHRY and CDR2 as SYGVKD. Trimming cost V 6 bases and J 8 bases; bases outside gene matches: 13. The CDR3 length is 18 residues. CDR3 amino acids: CAISRSAGTSGGADEQFF. The CDR3 DNA follows: TGTGCCATCAGCCGGAGTGCAGGGACTAGCGGGGGGGCCGATGAGCAGTTCTTC.

The chain recombines TRBV27 with TRBJ2-1; possible D gene TRBD2, 6 bases. The V end was cut by 2 bases, the J end by 5 bases, with 13 bases between. Per the germline V gene, CDR1 is MNHEY and CDR2 is SMNVEV (reference sequence). The CDR3 runs to 15 residues. The CDR3 sequence is CASSLKLATDNEQFF. CDR3 nucleotide sequence: TGTGCCAGCAGTTTAAAACTAGCTACCGACAATGAGCAGTTCTTC.

The chain employs TRBV4-3 and TRBJ1-6; no reliable D call. This CDR3 spans 17 amino acids. V was pared by 2 bases and J by 1 base, with 12 bases between. From germline, CDR1 is LGHNA and CDR2 YSLEER. CDR3 in DNA: TGCGCCAGCAGCCAAAGCCCCCACCTTTCCTATAATTCACCCCTCCACTTT. Its protein is CASSQSPHLSYNSPLHF.

The chain has TRBV5-1 and TRBJ2-7, with 7 positions matching TRBD2. With 4 bases clipped from V and 2 bases from J, the junction kept 6 bases outside the gene matches. The CDR3 is made up of 14 amino acids. Germline values: CDR1 SGHRS, CDR2 YFSETQ. The CDR3 sequence: CASSPERGPYEQYF. DNA of the CDR3: TGCGCCAGCAGCCCGGAGCGGGGCCCCTACGAGCAGTACTTC.